The clone carrying this T cell receptor beta chain was recorded many times. Antigen: not known. RNA transcripts gave rise to amplified TCR beta CDR3 regions. First-round RT-PCR of the TCR CDR3 relied on the HTBI primer set. One entry per CDR3 protein, called by TCRdb with MiXCR from the multiplex PCR reads. Of some 350,000 distinct CDR3 sequences listed, about 20% are singletons. The data are from a study of T cells in Graves' hyperthyroidism and ophthalmopathy. Study observations and caveats: Ophthalmopathy got predicted by the model a median about six months before its onset.

PBMCs were derived from 9.5 to 10 ml fresh peripheral blood. The V gene's germline CDR1 is KGHSH and CDR2 LQKENI. V was cut by 1 base and J by 2 bases, with 8 bases left in between. The CDR3 loop spans 14 amino acids. This receptor was identified in a woman between 18 and 30 years old with Graves' hyperthyroidism. The chain is built from TRBV18 and TRBJ1-1; D call uncertain. The sequenced sample was blood. CDR3 nucleotides: TGTGCCAGCTCACCACAGGGCCTTAACACTGAAGCTTTCTTT. Translating gives CASSPQGLNTEAFF.